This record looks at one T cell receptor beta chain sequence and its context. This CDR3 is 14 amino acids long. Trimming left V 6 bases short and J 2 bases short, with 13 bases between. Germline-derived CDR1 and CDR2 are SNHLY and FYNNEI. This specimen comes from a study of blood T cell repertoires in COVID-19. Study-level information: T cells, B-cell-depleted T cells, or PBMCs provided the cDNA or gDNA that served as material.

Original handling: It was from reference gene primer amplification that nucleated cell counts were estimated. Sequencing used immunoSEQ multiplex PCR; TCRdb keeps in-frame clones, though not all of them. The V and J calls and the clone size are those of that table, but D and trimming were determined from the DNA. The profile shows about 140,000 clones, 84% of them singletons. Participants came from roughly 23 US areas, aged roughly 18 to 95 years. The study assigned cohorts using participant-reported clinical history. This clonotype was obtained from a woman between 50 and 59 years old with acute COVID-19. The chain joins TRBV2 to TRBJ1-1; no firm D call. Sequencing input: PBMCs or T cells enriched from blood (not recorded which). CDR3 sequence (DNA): TGTGCCAGCAGCCCTCGTGGAGGAAACACTGAAGCTTTCTTT. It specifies CASSPRGGNTEAFF.